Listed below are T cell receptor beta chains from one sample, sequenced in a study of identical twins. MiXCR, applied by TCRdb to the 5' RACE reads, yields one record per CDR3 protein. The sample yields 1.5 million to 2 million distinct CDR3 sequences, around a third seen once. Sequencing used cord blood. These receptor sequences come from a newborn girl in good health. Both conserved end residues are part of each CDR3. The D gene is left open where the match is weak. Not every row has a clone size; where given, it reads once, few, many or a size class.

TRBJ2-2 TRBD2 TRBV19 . CASKTSGRNTGELFF TGTGCCAGTAAGACTAGCGGGAGAAACACCGGGGAGCTGTTTTTT
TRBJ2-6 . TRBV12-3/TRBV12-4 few CASSFWAGNSGANVLTF TGTGCCAGCAGTTTTTGGGCAGGGAACTCTGGGGCCAACGTCCTGACTTTC
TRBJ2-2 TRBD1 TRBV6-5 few CASSRAGGTGELFF TGTGCCAGCAGTAGGGCAGGGGGAACCGGGGAGCTGTTTTTT
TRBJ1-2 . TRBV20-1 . CSARQGKDYIYGYTF TGCAGTGCTAGACAGGGGAAGGACTATATCTATGGCTACACCTTC
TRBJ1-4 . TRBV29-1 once CSVVGRGGLANEKLFF TGCAGCGTTGTGGGCAGGGGCGGTCTGGCTAATGAAAAACTGTTTTTT
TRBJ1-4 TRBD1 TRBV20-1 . CSAPTGNEKLFF TGCAGTGCTCCGACAGGGAATGAAAAACTGTTTTTT
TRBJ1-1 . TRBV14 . CASSQDLGKGPAMNTEAFF TGTGCCAGCAGCCAAGATCTGGGTAAGGGGCCGGCTATGAACACTGAAGCTTTCTTT
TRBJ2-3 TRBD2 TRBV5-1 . CASSPRLAGVVDTQYF TGCGCCAGCAGCCCCCGACTAGCGGGAGTAGTAGATACGCAGTATTTT
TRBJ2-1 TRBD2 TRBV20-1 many CSVSSGSSYNEQFF TGCAGTGTCTCGAGCGGGAGCTCCTACAATGAGCAGTTCTTC
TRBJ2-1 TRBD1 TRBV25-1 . CASSEGTGGSYNEQFF TGTGCCAGCAGTGAAGGGACAGGGGGCTCCTACAATGAGCAGTTCTTC
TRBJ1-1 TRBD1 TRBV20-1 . CSATNTRTGETEAFF TGCAGTGCAACCAATACCCGGACAGGAGAGACTGAAGCTTTCTTT
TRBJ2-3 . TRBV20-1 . CSARGLVGADTQYF TGCAGTGCTAGGGGTCTCGTGGGTGCGGATACGCAGTATTTT
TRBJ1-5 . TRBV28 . CASRGILYSNQPQHF TGTGCCAGCCGCGGGATACTGTATAGCAATCAGCCCCAGCATTTT
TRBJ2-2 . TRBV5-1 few CASLRGSTGELFF TGCGCCAGTCTCCGGGGGTCCACCGGGGAGCTGTTTTTT
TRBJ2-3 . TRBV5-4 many CASSFRDGTDTQYF TGTGCCAGCAGCTTCAGGGATGGCACAGATACGCAGTATTTT
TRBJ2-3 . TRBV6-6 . CASREGVSGDTQYF TGTGCCAGCAGAGAGGGAGTTAGCGGCGATACGCAGTATTTT
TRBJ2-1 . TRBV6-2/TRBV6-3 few CASSPGIAGEQFF TGTGCCAGCAGCCCCGGGATAGCCGGTGAGCAGTTCTTC
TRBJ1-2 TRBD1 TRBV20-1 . CSASRPGQRGDGYTF TGCAGTGCTAGTAGACCGGGACAGCGTGGAGATGGCTACACCTTC
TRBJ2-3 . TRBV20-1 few CSARKPRTLVPDTQYF TGCAGTGCCCGAAAACCCCGGACCCTCGTCCCAGATACGCAGTATTTT
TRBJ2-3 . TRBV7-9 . CASSLSRQGTDTQYF TGTGCCAGCAGCTTATCGAGACAGGGCACAGATACGCAGTATTTT
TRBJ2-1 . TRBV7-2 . CASSLEGTTIGNEQFF TGTGCCAGCAGCTTAGAAGGTACTACTATTGGGAATGAGCAGTTCTTC
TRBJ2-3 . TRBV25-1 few CASGDRQGRADTQYF TGTGCCAGCGGTGATAGACAGGGGAGGGCAGATACGCAGTATTTT
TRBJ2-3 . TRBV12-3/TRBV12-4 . CASRPGRSSTDTQYF TGTGCCAGCAGACCGGGACGCTCTAGCACAGATACGCAGTATTTT
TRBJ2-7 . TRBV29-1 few CSVGGYSSYEQYF TGCAGCGTTGGGGGGTACTCCTCCTACGAGCAGTACTTC
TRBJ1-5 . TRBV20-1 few CSASSASYQPQHF TGCAGTGCTAGTTCTGCCAGTTATCAGCCCCAGCATTTT
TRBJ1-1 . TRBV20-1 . CSARDHFDEAFF TGCAGTGCTAGAGATCATTTCGATGAAGCTTTCTTT
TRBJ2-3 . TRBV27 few CASSSTYSRTDTQYF TGTGCCAGCAGTTCGACTTACAGCCGCACAGATACGCAGTATTTT
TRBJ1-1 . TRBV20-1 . CSARGARFSEDTEAFF TGCAGTGCTAGAGGGGCCCGCTTTTCGGAGGACACTGAAGCTTTCTTT
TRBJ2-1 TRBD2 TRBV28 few CASSRLAGMAEQFF TGTGCCAGCAGTAGGCTAGCGGGAATGGCTGAGCAGTTCTTC
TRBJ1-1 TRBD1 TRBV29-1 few CSVEDRVYTEAFF TGCAGCGTTGAGGACAGGGTGTACACTGAAGCTTTCTTT
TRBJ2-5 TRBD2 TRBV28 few CASSLLGRESETQYF TGTGCCAGCAGTTTATTAGGGCGGGAGAGTGAGACCCAGTACTTC
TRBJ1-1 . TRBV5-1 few CASSLTLRQAYTEAFF TGCGCCAGCAGCTTGACCCTCCGACAGGCCTACACTGAAGCTTTCTTT
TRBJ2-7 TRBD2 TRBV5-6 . CASSSLAGVPYNEQYF TGTGCCAGCAGTTCCTTAGCGGGAGTCCCCTACAATGAGCAGTACTTC
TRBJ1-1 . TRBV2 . CASSDPGAEAFF TGTGCCAGCAGTGACCCGGGGGCTGAAGCTTTCTTT
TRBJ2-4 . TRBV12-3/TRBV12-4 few CASSFRGKPANIQYF TGTGCCAGCAGTTTTAGGGGAAAACCGGCAAACATTCAGTACTTC
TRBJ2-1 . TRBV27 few CASSLIGGFSYNEQFF TGTGCCAGCAGTCTGATCGGGGGATTCTCCTACAATGAGCAGTTCTTC
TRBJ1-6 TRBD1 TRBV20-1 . CSARDAVTGVDSPLHF TGCAGTGCTAGAGATGCAGTGACAGGGGTGGATTCACCCCTCCACTTT
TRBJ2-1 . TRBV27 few CASSLGDINEQFF TGTGCCAGCAGTTTAGGGGACATCAATGAGCAGTTCTTC
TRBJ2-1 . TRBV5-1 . CASSLSSPSYNEQFF TGCGCCAGCAGCCTCTCTTCGCCTTCCTACAATGAGCAGTTCTTC
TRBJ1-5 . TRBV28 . CASTQIRNQPQHF TGTGCCAGCACGCAAATACGCAATCAGCCCCAGCATTTT
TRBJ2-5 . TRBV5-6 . CASSRPLWDEQYF TGTGCCAGCAGCCGGCCGCTGTGGGATGAGCAGTACTTC
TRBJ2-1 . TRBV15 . CATSAQETQFF TGTGCCACCAGCGCGCAAGAGACCCAGTTCTTC
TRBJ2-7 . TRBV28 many CASSLRPYEQYF TGTGCCAGCAGTCTCCGCCCCTACGAGCAGTACTTC